Listed below are T cell receptor beta chains from one sample, sequenced in a study of identical twins. TCRdb reanalysed the 5' RACE reads using MiXCR and keeps one entry per CDR3 protein. In the table there are fewer than 900,000 distinct CDR3 sequences, 21% of which are singletons. These data were also filed under a second study, of T cells expressing NK-cell markers.

Sequencing was performed on PBMCs. Receptors originate from a woman aged 18-29 years in good health. CDR3s include the opening cysteine and the closing phenylalanine or tryptophan. D genes are given only for firm matches. The size of a clone is reported for some rows only, either as once, few or many, or as a class for expanded clones.

j_call,d_call,clone_size,v_call,cdr3_nt,cdr3_aa
TRBJ2-7,NA,NA,TRBV7-3,TGTGCCAGCAGCCCCGGGATGACCTACGAGCAGTACTTC,CASSPGMTYEQYF
TRBJ1-1,NA,few,TRBV15,TGTGCCACCGGAAGGAGTACAGCTGAAGCTTTCTTT,CATGRSTAEAFF
TRBJ2-1,NA,few,TRBV20-1,TGCAGTGCTAGGTTCTTCGAGGGGCAGCAGTTCTTC,CSARFFEGQQFF
TRBJ2-3,NA,few,TRBV20-1,TGCAGTGCTAGTTCCCCGGGCACAGATACGCAGTATTTT,CSASSPGTDTQYF
TRBJ2-7,NA,NA,TRBV6-5,TGTGCCAGCAGTCGGTGGGGCGAGCAGTACTTC,CASSRWGEQYF
TRBJ2-1,NA,few,TRBV12-3/TRBV12-4,TGTGCCAGCATCCAGAGGGAGTCGGGCTACAATGAGCAGTTCTTC,CASIQRESGYNEQFF
TRBJ2-3,TRBD2,NA,TRBV3-1,TGTGCCAGCAGCCAAGATTTATTAGCGGGGGGATACGCAGATACGCAGTATTTT,CASSQDLLAGGYADTQYF
TRBJ2-7,NA,NA,TRBV5-4,TGTGCCAGCAGCTTCTGGGGACCCTCCTACGAGCAGTACTTC,CASSFWGPSYEQYF
TRBJ2-1,NA,few,TRBV12-5,TGTGCTAGTGGTCCCCAGACCTCAGGGCAGTTCTTC,CASGPQTSGQFF
TRBJ1-1,NA,once,TRBV29-1,TGCAGCCCGAGATTGGGGGACACTGAAGCTTTCTTT,CSPRLGDTEAFF
TRBJ2-1,TRBD2,few,TRBV28,TGTGCCAGCATCAAGGGAACTAGCGTGGGAAATGAGCAGTTCTTC,CASIKGTSVGNEQFF
TRBJ2-5,NA,NA,TRBV15,TGTGCCACCAGCAGAGATGGGAGGGGGGAGACCCAGTACTTC,CATSRDGRGETQYF
TRBJ1-2,NA,few,TRBV4-3,TGCGCCAGCACCCGAGTCATGAGGAGAAGGAACTATGGCTACACCTTC,CASTRVMRRRNYGYTF
TRBJ2-1,NA,few,TRBV29-1,TGCAGCGTCGTCCAGACTCCTCCGAGGGGTCCCTACAATGAGCAGTTCTTC,CSVVQTPPRGPYNEQFF
TRBJ2-1,NA,NA,TRBV12-3/TRBV12-4,TGTGCCAGTAGAGGGAGTCTCGACAATGAGCAGTTCTTC,CASRGSLDNEQFF
TRBJ2-5,TRBD2,few,TRBV20-1,TGCAGTGCGAATCTCCTCGGACTAGCGGGAGATCGGACCCAGTACTTC,CSANLLGLAGDRTQYF
TRBJ2-5,NA,few,TRBV7-8,TGTGCCAGCAGCTTAGCCGGTCTGACGGGGTACCAAGAGACCCAGTACTTC,CASSLAGLTGYQETQYF
TRBJ1-1,TRBD1,NA,TRBV7-9,TGTGCCAGCAGCAGGGACAGGGTTCCTTTCTTT,CASSRDRVPFF
TRBJ2-1,NA,NA,TRBV6-2/TRBV6-3,TGTGCCATAGGGGCATACAATGAGCAGTTCTTC,CAIGAYNEQFF
TRBJ2-7,NA,NA,TRBV12-3/TRBV12-4,TGTGCCAGCAGCAAAGACTACGAGCAGTACTTC,CASSKDYEQYF
TRBJ1-1,NA,NA,TRBV6-5,TGTGCCAGCAGTTACTCGAGCTCTGAAGCTTTCTTT,CASSYSSSEAFF
TRBJ2-2,TRBD1,NA,TRBV5-6,TGTGCCAGCAGCCGGGACAGAGGAAGTTACACCGGGGAGCTGTTTTTT,CASSRDRGSYTGELFF
TRBJ1-2,TRBD1,few,TRBV12-3/TRBV12-4,TGTGCCAGCAGTCAAGAGGGACAGCGGATGAGGGGCTACACCTTC,CASSQEGQRMRGYTF
TRBJ2-1,NA,few,TRBV20-1,TGCAGTGCTAGACACCCCGGGGTTTCCTACAATGAGCAGTTCTTC,CSARHPGVSYNEQFF
TRBJ2-1,NA,many,TRBV12-3/TRBV12-4,TGTGCCAGCAGCTCATTCAATGAGCAGTTCTTC,CASSSFNEQFF
TRBJ1-1,NA,few,TRBV10-2,TGCGCCAGCAGTGGTATGAGGGGGACTGAAGCTTTCTTT,CASSGMRGTEAFF